This T cell receptor beta chain was sequenced for a study of control samples from healthy donors and cancer patients (dated by TCRdb to about 2020). The method behind the library was the immunoSEQ multiplex PCR assay. Drawn from immuneACCESS, this table holds only the in-frame rearrangements with V and J called that TCRdb kept. Clones are partly lost; checked studies trace under half to an unresolved V gene and leave the rest unexplained. In this sample the table shows roughly 400,000 clones, about nine tenths of which occur a single time. The ten top clones hold 6% to 7% of the sample. With respect to this clone: Its target antigen remains unknown. Per-base qualities were not stored, and no clone one base away is much larger.

Sequencing was performed on PBMCs. The clonotype originates from a man aged 35 to 55 with head and neck cancer.

The bases are TGTGCCAGCAGTTTACTTGGCAACCTCGATCAGCCCCAGCATTTT. Protein translation: CASSLLGNLDQPQHF. The rearrangement joined TRBV27 to TRBJ1-5; no D gene is confidently identified. Taken from the germline V gene (reference sequence), the CDR1 and CDR2 loops are MNHEY and SMNVEV. V drops 2 bases and J drops 5 bases, leaving 13 bases in between. There are 15 amino acids in the CDR3, from cysteine to phenylalanine inclusive. Left in the record is the CDR3 DNA by itself, 45 bases read in frame from the first base.